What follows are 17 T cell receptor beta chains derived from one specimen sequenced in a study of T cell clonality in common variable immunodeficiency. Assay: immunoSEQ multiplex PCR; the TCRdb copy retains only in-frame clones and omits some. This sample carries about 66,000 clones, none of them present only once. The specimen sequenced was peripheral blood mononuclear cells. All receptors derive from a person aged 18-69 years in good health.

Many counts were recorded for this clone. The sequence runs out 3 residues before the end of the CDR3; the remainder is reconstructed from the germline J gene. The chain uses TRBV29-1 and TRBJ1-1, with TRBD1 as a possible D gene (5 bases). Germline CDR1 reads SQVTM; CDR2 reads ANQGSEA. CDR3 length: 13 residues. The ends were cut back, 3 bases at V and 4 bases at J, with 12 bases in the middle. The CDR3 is CSVDGGESTEAFF. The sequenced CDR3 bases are TGCAGCGTTGACGGGGGGGAAAGCACTGAA.

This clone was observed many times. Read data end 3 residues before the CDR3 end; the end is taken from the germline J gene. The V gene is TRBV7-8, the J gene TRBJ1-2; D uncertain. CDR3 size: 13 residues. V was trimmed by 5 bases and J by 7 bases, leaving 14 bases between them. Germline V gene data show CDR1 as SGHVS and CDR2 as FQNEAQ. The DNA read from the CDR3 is TGTGCCAGCAGCCCTCAGAGTCGTGTTGGC. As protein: CASSPQSRVG. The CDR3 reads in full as CASSPQSRVGYTF.

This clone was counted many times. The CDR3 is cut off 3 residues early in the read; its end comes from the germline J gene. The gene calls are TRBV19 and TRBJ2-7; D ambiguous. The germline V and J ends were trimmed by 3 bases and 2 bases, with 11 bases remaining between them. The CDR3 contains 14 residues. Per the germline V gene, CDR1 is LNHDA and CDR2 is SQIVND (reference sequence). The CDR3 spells CASSIWSLPYEQYF. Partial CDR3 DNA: TGTGCCAGTAGTATTTGGTCCCTACCCTACGAG.

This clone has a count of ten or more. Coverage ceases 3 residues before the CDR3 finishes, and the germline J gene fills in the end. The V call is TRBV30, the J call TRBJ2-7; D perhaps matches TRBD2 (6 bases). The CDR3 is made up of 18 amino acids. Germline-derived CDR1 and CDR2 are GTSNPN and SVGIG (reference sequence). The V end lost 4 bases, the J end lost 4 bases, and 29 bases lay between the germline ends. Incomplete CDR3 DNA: TGTGCCTGGACTACCAGGGACTTTGACCTTATGGCCCGATACGAG. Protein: CAWTTRDFDLMARYE. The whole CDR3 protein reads CAWTTRDFDLMARYEQYF. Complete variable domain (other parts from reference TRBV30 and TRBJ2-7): SQTIHQWPATLVQPVGSPLSLECTVEGTSNPNLYWYRQAAGRGLQLLFYSVGIGQISSEVPQNLSASRPQDRQFILSSKKLLLSDSGFYLCAWTTRDFDLMARYEQYFGPGTRLTVT.

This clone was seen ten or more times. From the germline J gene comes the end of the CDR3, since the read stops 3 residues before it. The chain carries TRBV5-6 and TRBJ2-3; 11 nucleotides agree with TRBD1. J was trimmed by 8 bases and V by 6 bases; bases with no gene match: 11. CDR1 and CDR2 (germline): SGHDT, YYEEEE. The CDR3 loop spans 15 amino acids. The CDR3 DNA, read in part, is TGTGCCAGCAACCGGCCGGACAGGGGGCAGGCTACG. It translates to CASNRPDRGQAT. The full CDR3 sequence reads CASNRPDRGQATQYF.

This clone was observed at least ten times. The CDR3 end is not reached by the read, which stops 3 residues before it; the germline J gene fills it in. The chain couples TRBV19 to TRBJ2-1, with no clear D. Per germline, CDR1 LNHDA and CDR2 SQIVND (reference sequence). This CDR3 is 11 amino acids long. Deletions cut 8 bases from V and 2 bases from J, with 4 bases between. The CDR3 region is CASGPYNEQFF. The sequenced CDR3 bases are TGTGCCAGTGGCCCCTACAATGAG.

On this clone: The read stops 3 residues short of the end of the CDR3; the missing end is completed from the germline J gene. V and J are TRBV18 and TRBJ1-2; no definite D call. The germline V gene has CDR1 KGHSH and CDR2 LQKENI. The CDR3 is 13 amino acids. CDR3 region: CASSPPLTYDYTF. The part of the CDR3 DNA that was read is TGTGCCAGCTCACCACCGTTAACCTACGAC. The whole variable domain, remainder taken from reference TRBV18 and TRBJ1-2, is NAGVMQNPRHLVRRRGQEARLRCSPMKGHSHVYWYRQLPEEGLKFMVYLQKENIIDESGMPKERFSAEFPKEGPSILRIQQVVRGDSAAYFCASSPPLTYDYTFGSGTRLTVV.

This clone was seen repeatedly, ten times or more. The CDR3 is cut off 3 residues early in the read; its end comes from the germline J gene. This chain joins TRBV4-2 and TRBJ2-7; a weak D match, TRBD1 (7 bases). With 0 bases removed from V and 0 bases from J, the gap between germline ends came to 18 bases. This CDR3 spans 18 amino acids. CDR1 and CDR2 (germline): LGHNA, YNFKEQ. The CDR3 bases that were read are TGTGCCAGCAGCCAAGATATGTATCGACAGGGAGGCTCCTACGAG. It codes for CASSQDMYRQGGSYE. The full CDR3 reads CASSQDMYRQGGSYEQYF.

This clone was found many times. This CDR3 reads CASSLVTGGNTNEKLFF. Partial CDR3 DNA: TGCGCCAGCAGCTTGGTGACAGGGGGAAATACTAATGAAAAA. The chain recombines TRBV5-1 with TRBJ1-4; 9 bases match TRBD1. The DNA ends 3 residues before the CDR3 does, and the rest of the CDR3 is filled in from the germline J gene. Per germline, CDR1 SGHRS and CDR2 YFSETQ. The CDR3 has 17 amino acids. V gave up 0 bases and J gave up 2 bases; unmatched junction bases: 5.

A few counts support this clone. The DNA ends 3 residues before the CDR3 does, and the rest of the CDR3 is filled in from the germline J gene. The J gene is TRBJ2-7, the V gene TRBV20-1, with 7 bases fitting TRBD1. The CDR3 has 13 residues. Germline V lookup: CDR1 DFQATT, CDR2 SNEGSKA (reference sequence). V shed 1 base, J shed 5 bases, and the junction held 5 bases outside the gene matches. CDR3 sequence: CSARGDRVDEQYF. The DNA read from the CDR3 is TGCAGTGCTAGAGGTGACAGGGTTGACGAG.

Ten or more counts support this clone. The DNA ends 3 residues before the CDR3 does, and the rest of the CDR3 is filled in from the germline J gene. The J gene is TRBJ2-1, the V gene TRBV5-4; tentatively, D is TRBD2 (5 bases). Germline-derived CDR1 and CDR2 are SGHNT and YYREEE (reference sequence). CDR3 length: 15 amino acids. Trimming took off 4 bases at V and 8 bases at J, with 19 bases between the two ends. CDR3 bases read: TGTGCCAGCAGCCCCGTCTTCTCAGCTAGCCATGAG. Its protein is CASSPVFSASHE. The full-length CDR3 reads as CASSPVFSASHEQFF.

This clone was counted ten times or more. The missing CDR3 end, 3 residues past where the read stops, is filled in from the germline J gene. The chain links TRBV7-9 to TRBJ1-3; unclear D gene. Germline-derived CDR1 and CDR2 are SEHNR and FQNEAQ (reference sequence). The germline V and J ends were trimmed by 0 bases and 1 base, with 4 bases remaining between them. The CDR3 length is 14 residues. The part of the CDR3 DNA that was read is TGTGCCAGCAGCTTAGCAGGGTCTGGAAACACC. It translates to CASSLAGSGNT. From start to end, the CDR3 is CASSLAGSGNTIYF.

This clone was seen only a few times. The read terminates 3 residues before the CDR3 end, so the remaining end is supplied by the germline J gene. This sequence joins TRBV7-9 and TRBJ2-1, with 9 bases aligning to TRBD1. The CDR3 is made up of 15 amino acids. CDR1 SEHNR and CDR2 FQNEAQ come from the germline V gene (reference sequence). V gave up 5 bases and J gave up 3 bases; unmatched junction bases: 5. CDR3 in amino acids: CASSLGQGFYNEQFF. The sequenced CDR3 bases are TGTGCCAGCAGCCTGGGACAGGGATTCTACAATGAG.

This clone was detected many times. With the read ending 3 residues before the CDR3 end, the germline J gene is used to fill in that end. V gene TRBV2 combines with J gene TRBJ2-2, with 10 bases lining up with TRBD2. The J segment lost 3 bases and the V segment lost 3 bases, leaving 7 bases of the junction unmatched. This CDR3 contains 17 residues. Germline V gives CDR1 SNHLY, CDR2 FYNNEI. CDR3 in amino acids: CASSEGETSGYTGELFF. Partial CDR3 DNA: TGTGCCAGCAGTGAGGGGGAGACTAGCGGGTACACCGGGGAG. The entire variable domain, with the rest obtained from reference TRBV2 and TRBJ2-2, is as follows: EPEVTQTPSHQVTQMGQEVILRCVPISNHLYFYWYRQILGQKVEFLVSFYNNEISEKSEIFDDQFSVERPDGSNFTLKIRSTKLEDSAMYFCASSEGETSGYTGELFFGEGSRLTVL.

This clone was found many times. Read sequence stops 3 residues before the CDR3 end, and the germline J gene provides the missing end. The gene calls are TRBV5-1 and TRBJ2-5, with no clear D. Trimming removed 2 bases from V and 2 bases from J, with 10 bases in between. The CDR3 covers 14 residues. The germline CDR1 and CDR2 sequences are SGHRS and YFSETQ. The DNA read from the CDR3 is TGCGCCAGCAGCTTCCGGGTTGGGCAAGAGACC. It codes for CASSFRVGQET. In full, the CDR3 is CASSFRVGQETQYF.

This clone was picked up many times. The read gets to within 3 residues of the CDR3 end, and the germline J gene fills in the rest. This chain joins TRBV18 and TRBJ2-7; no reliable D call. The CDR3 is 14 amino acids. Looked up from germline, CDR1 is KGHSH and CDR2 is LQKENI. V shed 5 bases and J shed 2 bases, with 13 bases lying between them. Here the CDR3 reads CASSIPGSTYEQYF. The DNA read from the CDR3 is TGTGCCAGCTCAATTCCGGGTTCCACCTACGAG.

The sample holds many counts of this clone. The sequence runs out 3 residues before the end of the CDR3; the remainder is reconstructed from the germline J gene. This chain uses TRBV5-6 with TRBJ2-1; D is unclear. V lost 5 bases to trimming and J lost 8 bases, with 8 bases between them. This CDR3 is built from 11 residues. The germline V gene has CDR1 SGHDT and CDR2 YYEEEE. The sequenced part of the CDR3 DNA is TGTGCCAGCAGGAAAAGGGATGAG. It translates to CASRKRDE. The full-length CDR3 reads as CASRKRDEQFF.